The next 7 T cell receptor beta chains were all read from a single sample in a study of blood T cell repertoires in COVID-19. Generated by immunoSEQ multiplex PCR, the TCRdb table keeps only in-frame clones and is missing some. Among some 80,000 clones, around 76% were seen once, and the ten largest hold more than 15%. Sequenced sample: peripheral blood. These TCRs come from a human donor in a cohort sampled during active COVID-19.

The genes are TRBV11-2 and TRBJ2-3; D possibly corresponds to TRBD2 (6 bases). V lost 1 base and J 3 bases, leaving 11 bases between the germline ends. The germline gives CDR1 SGHAT, CDR2 FQNNGV. This CDR3 is built from 15 residues. CDR3 amino acids: CASSLVTSRTDTQYF. CDR3 coding DNA: TGTGCCAGCAGCTTAGTTACTAGCAGGACAGATACGCAGTATTTT. The full variable domain, in which reference TRBV11-2 and TRBJ2-3 provide the parts outside the CDR3, is EAGVAQSPRYKIIEKRQSVAFWCNPISGHATLYWYQQILGQGPKLLIQFQNNGVVDDSQLPKDRFSAERLKGVDSTLKIQPAKLEDSAVYLCASSLVTSRTDTQYFGPGTRLTVL.

The V and J genes are TRBV29-1 and TRBJ2-5; TRBD1 matches 7 bases. Looked up from germline, CDR1 is SQVTM and CDR2 is ANQGSEA. The CDR3 spans 16 residues. The trim removed 6 bases at V and 7 bases at J, leaving 20 bases unmatched. This chain's CDR3 is CSVRQGYTPQEGTQYF. The DNA of the CDR3 is TGCAGCGTACGACAGGGCTATACGCCCCAGGAAGGGACCCAGTACTTC.

The chain combines TRBV7-9 with TRBJ2-6, with 9 positions matching TRBD1. V trimming: 4 bases; J trimming: 0 bases; junction bases outside the gene matches: 7. The CDR3 runs 18 residues. The germline V gene has CDR1 SEHNR and CDR2 FQNEAQ (reference sequence). As DNA, the CDR3 is TGTGCCAGCAGCTCCGGGACAGGGATTTACTCTGGGGCCAACGTCCTGACTTTC. Its translation is CASSSGTGIYSGANVLTF.

The chain has TRBV27 and TRBJ1-4, with 9 bases fitting TRBD1. The CDR3 sequence is 14 residues long. Germline V gives CDR1 MNHEY, CDR2 SMNVEV (reference sequence). V dropped 5 bases and J dropped 6; count of bases not matched to a gene: 4. The CDR3 DNA follows: TGTGCCAGCAGTATTACAGGGGGCCATGAAAAACTGTTTTTT. Its translation is CASSITGGHEKLFF.

Here the CDR3 reads CASAPPVGPETQYF. The CDR3 DNA reads as TGTGCCAGCGCTCCACCGGTGGGGCCAGAGACCCAGTACTTC. This chain connects TRBV7-9 to TRBJ2-5; TRBD1 is a possible D gene (5 bases). Germline lookup yields CDR1 SEHNR and CDR2 FQNEAQ (reference sequence). V was trimmed by 8 bases and J by 4 bases, leaving 17 bases between them. This CDR3 region has 14 residues.

The rearrangement links TRBV5-1 to TRBJ2-7, with D possibly matching TRBD1 (5 bases). The CDR3 is made up of 15 amino acids. V lost 4 bases, J lost 3 bases, and 17 bases lay in between. From germline, CDR1 is SGHRS and CDR2 YFSETQ. CDR3 protein: CASSMVERGSYEQYF. DNA of the CDR3: TGCGCCAGCAGCATGGTGGAAAGGGGAAGCTACGAGCAGTACTTC.

The V call is TRBV27, the J call TRBJ2-2, with TRBD1 identical over 7 bases. Losses at the gene ends were 4 bases for V and 4 bases for J; bases not matched to a gene: 3. CDR1 and CDR2 from the germline V gene are MNHEY and SMNVEV (reference sequence). The CDR3 consists of 14 residues. CDR3 nucleotides: TGTGCCAGCAGTTCCAGGGGGATCACCGGGGAGCTGTTTTTT. Residues: CASSSRGITGELFF.